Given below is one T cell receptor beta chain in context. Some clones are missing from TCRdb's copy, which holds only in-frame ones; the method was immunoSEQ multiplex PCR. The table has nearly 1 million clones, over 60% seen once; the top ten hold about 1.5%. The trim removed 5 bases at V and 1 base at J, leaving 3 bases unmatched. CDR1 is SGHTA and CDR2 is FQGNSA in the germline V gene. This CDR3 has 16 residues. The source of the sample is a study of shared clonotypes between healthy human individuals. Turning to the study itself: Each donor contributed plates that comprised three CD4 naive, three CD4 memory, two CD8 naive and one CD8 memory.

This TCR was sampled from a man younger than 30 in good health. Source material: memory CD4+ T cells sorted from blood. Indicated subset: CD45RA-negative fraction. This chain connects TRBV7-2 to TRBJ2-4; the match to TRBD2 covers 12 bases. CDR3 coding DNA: TGTGCCAGCAGCGCCGGGACTAGCGGGGCCAAAAACATTCAGTACTTC. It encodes CASSAGTSGAKNIQYF.